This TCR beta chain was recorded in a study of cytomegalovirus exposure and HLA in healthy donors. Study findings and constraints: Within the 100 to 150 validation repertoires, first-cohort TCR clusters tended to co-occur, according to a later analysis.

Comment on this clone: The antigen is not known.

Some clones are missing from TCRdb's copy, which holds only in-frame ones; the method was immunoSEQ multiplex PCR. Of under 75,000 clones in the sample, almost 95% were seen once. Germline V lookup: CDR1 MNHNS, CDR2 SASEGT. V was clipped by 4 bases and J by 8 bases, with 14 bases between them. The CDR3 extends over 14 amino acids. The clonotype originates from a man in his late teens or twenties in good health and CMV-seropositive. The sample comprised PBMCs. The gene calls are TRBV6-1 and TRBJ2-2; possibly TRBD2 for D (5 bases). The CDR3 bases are TGTGCCAGCAGTGTAAAGGAGGCTGGGGGGGAGCTGTTTTTT. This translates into CASSVKEAGGELFF.